Listed here are 32 T cell receptor beta chains from one sample, sequenced in a study of blood T cell repertoires in COVID-19. Method: immunoSEQ multiplex PCR; TCRdb's copy keeps in-frame clones and lacks some. The table lists 100,000 to 150,000 clones, about four fifths of them singletons, with around 13% in the top ten. Sequenced input: peripheral blood. All receptors come from a woman in her 30s who had recovered from COVID-19.

This clone was counted only a few times. The chain joins TRBV11-2 to TRBJ1-2; a weak D match, TRBD1 (6 bases). CDR1 SGHAT and CDR2 FQNNGV come from the germline V gene. The germline V and J ends were trimmed by 0 bases and 0 bases, with 14 bases remaining between them. The CDR3 totals 17 residues. CDR3 protein: CASSLDGTSPTNYGYTF. For the CDR3, the DNA is TGTGCCAGCAGCTTAGACGGGACATCTCCTACTAACTATGGCTACACCTTC.

V is TRBV2 and J is TRBJ1-3; D possibly corresponds to TRBD1 (6 bases). V lost 1 base, J lost 0 bases, and 7 bases lay in between. The germline V gene encodes CDR1 SNHLY and CDR2 FYNNEI. The CDR3 extends over 15 amino acids. This CDR3 is CASSEGDISGNTIYF. The CDR3 nucleotides read TGTGCCAGCAGTGAAGGGGACATCTCTGGAAACACCATATATTTT.

This chain joins TRBV6-4 and TRBJ2-3, with 11 nucleotides matching TRBD2. J gave up 6 bases and V 3 bases, and 2 bases lay outside the gene matches. CDR1 is MRHNA, CDR2 SNTAGT, per germline. The CDR3 is 14 residues long. CDR3 nucleotides: TGTGCCAGCAGTGATAGCGGGGGGGCCGATACGCAGTATTTT. Translated, it gives CASSDSGGADTQYF.

The J gene is TRBJ2-1, the V gene TRBV11-3, with 9 bases aligning to TRBD2. Germline V gene lookup returns CDR1 SGHNT and CDR2 YENEEA. The CDR3 has 16 residues. With V trimmed by 5 bases and J by 5 bases, 10 bases remained unmatched. The CDR3 DNA sequence: TGTGCCAGCAGCCCTCGCCCCGGACTAGCGCACAATGAGCAGTTCTTC. It is translated as CASSPRPGLAHNEQFF.

This chain connects TRBV5-6 to TRBJ2-6, with TRBD1 as a possible D gene (6 bases). This CDR3 region has 18 residues. Germline V gene lookup returns CDR1 SGHDT and CDR2 YYEEEE. The V gene lost 1 base and the J gene lost 2 bases, with 16 bases spanning the gap. This chain's CDR3 is CASSLPGRGTAGANVLTF. The CDR3 DNA sequence: TGTGCCAGCAGCTTGCCCGGCAGGGGAACCGCTGGGGCCAACGTCCTGACTTTC. Complete variable domain (other parts from reference TRBV5-6 and TRBJ2-6): DAGVTQSPTHLIKTRGQQVTLRCSPKSGHDTVSWYQQALGQGPQFIFQYYEEEERQRGNFPDRFSGHQFPNYSSELNVNALLLGDSALYLCASSLPGRGTAGANVLTFGAGSRLTVL.

This sequence joins TRBV19 and TRBJ2-7, with D maybe TRBD2 (5 bases). Germline lookup yields CDR1 LNHDA and CDR2 SQIVND (reference sequence). Trimming took 2 bases from V and 5 from J, leaving 19 bases between them. The CDR3 consists of 16 residues. The CDR3 protein is CASSISTGYLYDEQYF. CDR3 bases: TGTGCCAGTAGTATAAGTACGGGGTATCTTTACGACGAGCAGTACTTC.

CDR3 nucleotides: TGTGCCAGCAGCCCGTGGGGGACAGGACCGACCCGGGGGGAGGCCCAGTACTTC. Translated, it gives CASSPWGTGPTRGEAQYF. The rearrangement uses TRBV5-8 and TRBJ2-5; TRBD1 is a possible D gene (8 bases). V dropped 4 bases and J dropped 9 bases, with 31 bases sitting between them. In germline, CDR1 is SGHTS, CDR2 YDEGEE. The CDR3 has 18 residues.

The J gene is TRBJ1-2, the V gene TRBV5-6; 8 nucleotides align to TRBD1. V lost 5 bases to trimming and J lost 8 bases; unmatched junction nucleotides: 8. This CDR3 has 13 residues. Germline V gene lookup returns CDR1 SGHDT and CDR2 YYEEEE. The CDR3 loop reads CASSSGQGPGYTF. As DNA, the CDR3 is TGTGCCAGCAGTTCCGGACAGGGACCCGGCTACACCTTC.

The chain combines TRBV27 with TRBJ2-1, with 9 positions matching TRBD2. J lost 7 bases, V lost 3 bases, and 4 bases had no gene match. This CDR3 contains 14 residues. Germline V CDR1 and CDR2: MNHEY, SMNVEV (reference sequence). This chain's CDR3 is CASSFVAGANEQFF. In DNA, the CDR3 is TGTGCCAGCAGTTTCGTAGCGGGAGCTAATGAGCAGTTCTTC.

The J gene is TRBJ1-5, the V gene TRBV4-1; 9 nucleotides align to TRBD1. The CDR3 spans 14 residues. V shed 4 bases and J 4 bases; nucleotides not matched to a gene: 2. Germline V lookup: CDR1 MGHRA, CDR2 YSYEKL. CDR3 loop: CASSPGTGNQPQHF. Here the CDR3 DNA reads TGCGCCAGCAGCCCAGGGACAGGGAATCAGCCCCAGCATTTT.

The chain recombines TRBV19 with TRBJ2-1; D is unresolved. CDR1 and CDR2 from the germline V gene are LNHDA and SQIVND (reference sequence). The germline V and J ends were trimmed by 4 bases and 2 bases, with 18 bases remaining between them. The CDR3 is made up of 17 amino acids. This chain's CDR3 is CASSTRVVPSAYNEQFF. The CDR3 DNA follows: TGTGCCAGTAGTACCCGGGTCGTACCCAGCGCCTACAATGAGCAGTTCTTC. The full variable domain, with the rest looked up from reference TRBV19 and TRBJ2-1, is DGGITQSPKYLFRKEGQNVTLSCEQNLNHDAMYWYRQDPGQGLRLIYYSQIVNDFQKGDIAEGYSVSREKKESFPLTVTSAQKNPTAFYLCASSTRVVPSAYNEQFFGPGTRLTVL.

The chain has TRBV20-1 and TRBJ2-7, with 7 bases identical to TRBD1. Germline assignment: CDR1 DFQATT and CDR2 SNEGSKA (reference sequence). The CDR3 extends over 14 amino acids. V lost 3 bases to trimming and J lost 6 bases; unmatched junction nucleotides: 11. The CDR3 reads CSASTTGVLGEQYF. CDR3 DNA: TGCAGTGCTAGTACAACAGGGGTCTTAGGCGAGCAGTACTTC.

The chain recombines TRBV2 with TRBJ2-3; TRBD2 agrees at 9 bases. The CDR3 extends over 16 amino acids. The trim removed 4 bases at V and 3 bases at J, leaving 8 bases unmatched. The V gene's germline CDR1 is SNHLY and CDR2 FYNNEI. In nucleotides, the CDR3 is TGTGCCAGCAGTGCCTTAGCGGGGGTGAAGACAGATACGCAGTATTTT. Its translation is CASSALAGVKTDTQYF.

The V gene is TRBV12-3 or TRBV12-4, the J gene TRBJ1-2, with unresolved D. The CDR3 spans 12 residues. The V end was cut by 1 base, the J end by 10 bases, with 10 bases between. The CDR3 protein is CASSLVRQDYTF. CDR3 nucleotide sequence: TGTGCCAGCAGTTTAGTGCGTCAGGACTACACCTTC.

This chain links TRBV6-5 with TRBJ1-1; 7 bases line up with TRBD1. CDR1 and CDR2 from the germline V gene are MNHEY and SVGAGI. V lost 6 bases to trimming and J lost 1 base; unmatched junction nucleotides: 5. The CDR3 totals 14 residues. CDR3 amino acids: CASSLRTGNTEAFF. The CDR3 coding sequence is TGTGCCAGCAGCCTTCGGACAGGGAACACTGAAGCTTTCTTT.

This clone was seen a few times. The chain has TRBV18 and TRBJ2-5, with D possibly being TRBD2 (6 bases). CDR1 and CDR2 from the germline V gene are KGHSH and LQKENI. V lost 0 bases and J 0 bases, leaving 11 bases between the germline ends. The CDR3 spans 16 residues. The CDR3 bases are TGTGCCAGCTCACCACCGGTGGGAGGCTACCAAGAGACCCAGTACTTC. Translated: CASSPPVGGYQETQYF. Filled out from reference TRBV18 and TRBJ2-5, the complete variable domain reads NAGVMQNPRHLVRRRGQEARLRCSPMKGHSHVYWYRQLPEEGLKFMVYLQKENIIDESGMPKERFSAEFPKEGPSILRIQQVVRGDSAAYFCASSPPVGGYQETQYFGPGTRLLVL.

V gene TRBV5-1 combines with J gene TRBJ2-3, with 7 bases identical to TRBD1. V gave up 4 bases and J gave up 4 bases; unmatched junction bases: 6. Germline V gene lookup returns CDR1 SGHRS and CDR2 YFSETQ. This CDR3 spans 14 amino acids. CDR3 sequence reads: CASSLTGLADTQYF. Written as DNA, the CDR3 is TGCGCCAGCAGCCTGACAGGGCTTGCAGATACGCAGTATTTT.

J is TRBJ1-2 and V is TRBV6-6, with D tentatively TRBD1 (6 bases). The CDR3 has 16 residues. Between the trimmed V and J ends, which lost 6 bases and 4 bases, there was a span of 21 bases. Germline-derived CDR1 and CDR2 are MNHNY and SVGAGI (reference sequence). As DNA, the CDR3 is TGTGCCAGCAGCAGGGGTCCGGGAACTATAAGCTATGGCTACACCTTC. Its translation is CASSRGPGTISYGYTF.

CDR3 sequence (DNA): TGTGCCAGCTCACCCGGCCTTGCGGGACAGGGGGCCTATGGCTACACCTTC. Its translation is CASSPGLAGQGAYGYTF. This sequence joins TRBV18 and TRBJ1-2, with TRBD1 matching over 12 bases. The CDR3 extends over 17 amino acids. The ends lost 3 bases at V and 4 bases at J; junction bases unmatched: 9. The germline CDR1 and CDR2 sequences are KGHSH and LQKENI.

This chain's CDR3 is CASGDNNYGYTF. In nucleotides, the CDR3 is TGTGCCAGCGGCGACAACAACTATGGCTACACCTTC. The chain joins TRBV2 to TRBJ1-2; no definite D call. Trimming cost V 8 bases and J 2 bases, with 9 bases left between them. The germline gives CDR1 SNHLY, CDR2 FYNNEI. The CDR3 runs to 12 residues.

This chain connects TRBV12-3 or TRBV12-4 to TRBJ1-2; D not resolved. This CDR3 region has 11 residues. The V gene lost 0 bases and the J gene lost 7 bases, with 3 bases spanning the gap. CDR3 amino acids: CASSLASGYTF. Written as DNA, the CDR3 is TGTGCCAGCAGTTTAGCGAGTGGCTACACCTTC.

The genes are TRBV6-1 and TRBJ2-7; TRBD2 agrees at 9 bases. CDR1 is MNHNS and CDR2 is SASEGT in the germline V gene. The CDR3 has 16 amino acids. Unmatched junction bases numbered 7, after V lost 4 bases and J lost 0 bases. CDR3: CASSARTSVISYEQYF. As DNA, the CDR3 is TGTGCCAGCAGTGCACGGACTAGCGTGATCTCCTACGAGCAGTACTTC.

This CDR3 reads CATEDGTQETQYF. CDR3 in DNA: TGTGCCACCGAGGACGGGACTCAAGAGACCCAGTACTTC. V gene TRBV2 combines with J gene TRBJ2-5; maybe TRBD2 (6 bases). This CDR3 is 13 amino acids long. The V and J ends lost 10 bases and 2 bases respectively, with 14 bases between them. Looked up from germline, CDR1 is SNHLY and CDR2 is FYNNEI.

This clone was recorded once. The chain has TRBV5-4 and TRBJ2-2, with 9 bases aligning to TRBD2. Trimming removed 4 bases from V and 3 bases from J; junction bases left unmatched: 4. The germline CDR1 and CDR2 sequences are SGHNT and YYREEE (reference sequence). This CDR3 comprises 15 residues. The CDR3 loop reads CASSIAGEYTGELFF. CDR3 DNA sequence: TGTGCCAGCAGCATAGCGGGGGAGTACACCGGGGAGCTGTTTTTT.

The chain links TRBV6-5 to TRBJ2-4; D call uncertain. Germline CDR1 and CDR2: MNHEY and SVGAGI. CDR3 size: 13 residues. The DNA for the CDR3 is TGTGCACTGACGAACGGGTGGGAAAACATTCAGTACTTC. Protein sequence: CALTNGWENIQYF.

This clone was counted a few times. The rearrangement links TRBV11-3 to TRBJ2-7, with 8 bases that match TRBD1. With V trimmed by 5 bases and J by 5 bases, 2 bases remained unmatched. Germline CDR1 SGHNT, CDR2 YENEEA. The CDR3 sequence is 12 residues long. The CDR3 DNA reads TGTGCCAGCAGCGTACAGGGGGACGAGCAGTACTTC. Its translation is CASSVQGDEQYF.

This chain links TRBV9 with TRBJ1-6; maybe TRBD1 (5 bases). The CDR3 spans 14 residues. V was cut by 3 bases and J by 8 bases, with 12 bases left in between. Germline CDR1 and CDR2: SGDLS and YYNGEE. The CDR3 bases are TGTGCCAGCAGCGCACAGGTTGAGGATTCACCCCTCCACTTT. The encoded protein is CASSAQVEDSPLHF.

The CDR3: CATSRDLSQRNTIYF. DNA of the CDR3: TGTGCCACCAGCAGAGATCTGAGTCAGAGGAACACCATATATTTT. This chain joins TRBV15 and TRBJ1-3; D is unclear. Germline V gene data show CDR1 as LNHNV and CDR2 as YYDKDF (reference sequence). CDR3 length: 15 amino acids. Trimming took 0 bases from V and 7 from J, leaving 13 bases between them.

The gene calls are TRBV5-1 and TRBJ1-1; D possibly corresponds to TRBD1 (5 bases). The CDR3 totals 14 residues. Germline assignment: CDR1 SGHRS and CDR2 YFSETQ. The V and J ends lost 1 base and 5 bases respectively, with 12 bases between them. CDR3 DNA: TGCGCCAGCAGCTTGAGTCAGGGCTTGACTGAAGCTTTCTTT. Protein product: CASSLSQGLTEAFF.

This chain joins TRBV5-1 and TRBJ2-7; 9 bases match TRBD1. Unmatched junction bases numbered 8, after V lost 4 bases and J lost 3 bases. There are 15 residues in the CDR3. Germline values: CDR1 SGHRS, CDR2 YFSETQ. CDR3 sequence (DNA): TGCGCCAGCAGCAAATGGACAGGGGAAGGCTACGAGCAGTACTTC. Amino acids: CASSKWTGEGYEQYF.

The chain couples TRBV2 to TRBJ1-1, with D maybe TRBD1 (6 bases). This CDR3 spans 13 amino acids. The germline CDR1 and CDR2 sequences are SNHLY and FYNNEI. V was clipped by 6 bases and J by 5 bases, with 13 bases between them. The CDR3 reads CASSAQGSTEAFF. CDR3 DNA: TGTGCCAGCAGCGCACAGGGAAGTACTGAAGCTTTCTTT.

The chain carries TRBV11-2 and TRBJ2-7, with D maybe TRBD1 (6 bases). This CDR3 region has 19 residues. Trimming stripped 4 bases from V and 2 bases from J, with 27 bases between. CDR1 and CDR2 (germline): SGHAT, FQNNGV. CDR3: CASSSKRGTNTLLTYEQYF. The CDR3 DNA sequence: TGTGCCAGCAGCTCCAAACGAGGGACAAATACCTTATTAACCTACGAGCAGTACTTC.